A single sample is the source of the 17 T cell receptor beta chains below, sequenced in a study of tumor and adjacent non-tumor tissue in lung cancer. No cell sorting was done before RNA was extracted from the tissue. TCRbeta libraries were built with three rounds of nested PCR, modified from ARM-PCR. In TCRdb, the multiplex PCR reads were re-called with MiXCR into one record per CDR3 protein. The sample yields 130,000 or so distinct CDR3 sequences, around three fifths seen once. Sequences were obtained from lung tumor tissue. These receptors were obtained from a man under 40 with non-small cell lung cancer.

Details on this clonotype: As the CDR3 is not closed by the conserved phenylalanine or tryptophan, this likely results from a read error. This rearrangement joins TRBV2 to TRBJ2-7; D possibly corresponds to TRBD1 (5 bases). CDR1 SNHLY and CDR2 FYNNEI come from the germline V gene. The CDR3 extends over 13 amino acids. V gave up 4 bases and J gave up 1 base, with 8 bases separating them. The CDR3 reads CASSGYRSYEQYL. The CDR3, as DNA: TGTGCCAGCAGTGGCTACAGGTCCTACGAGCAGTACCTC.

The rearrangement joins TRBV5-6 to TRBJ2-5, with a possible D match to TRBD2 (5 bases). With 4 bases removed from V and 2 bases from J, the gap between germline ends came to 18 bases. The CDR3 contains 16 residues. CDR1 SGHDT and CDR2 YYEEEE come from the germline V gene. The CDR3 protein is CASSVELAAEQETQYF. The CDR3 bases are TGTGCCAGCAGCGTTGAGCTAGCCGCGGAACAAGAGACCCAGTACTTC.

As to this clonotype: This may stem from a read error, because a much larger clone lies one nucleotide away. This chain joins TRBV4-2 and TRBJ1-1, with D perhaps TRBD1 (5 bases). CDR3 length: 16 residues. Germline-derived CDR1 and CDR2 are LGHNA and YNFKEQ. CDR3 DNA: TGTGCCAGCAACCAAGAGAAAGGGACCCGGAACACTGAAGCTTTCTTT. This translates into CASNQEKGTRNTEAFF.

This clonotype was seen once. A much larger clonotype is one base distant, so this may be a read error. The V and J genes are TRBV28 and TRBJ2-7, with TRBD2 identical over 10 bases. J gave up 2 bases and V 8 bases, and 6 bases lay outside the gene matches. This CDR3 spans 14 amino acids. Germline assignment: CDR1 MDHEN and CDR2 SYDVKM. The CDR3 nucleotides are TGTGCCAGCGGTCTAGCGGGAGACCCCTACGAGCAGTACTTC. Amino acid sequence: CASGLAGDPYEQYF.

On this clonotype itself: A much larger clone differs from this one at a single base, so this may be a read error. The chain is built from TRBV20-1 and TRBJ1-1; no reliable D call. Germline V gene lookup returns CDR1 DFQATT and CDR2 SNEGSKA (reference sequence). The CDR3 sequence is 14 residues long. As DNA, the CDR3 is TGCAGTGGTAGAACCGGCCCACGTGGGACTGAAGCTTTCTTT. This codes for CSGRTGPRGTEAFF.

A note on this clonotype: This may be a read error: a much more frequent sequence differs by one nucleotide. The V and J genes are TRBV20-1 and TRBJ1-1; D ambiguous. The V end lost 4 bases, the J end lost 3 bases, and 18 bases lay between the germline ends. Germline-derived CDR1 and CDR2 are DFQATT and SNEGSKA (reference sequence). The CDR3 extends over 15 amino acids. The CDR3 here is CSAILASGWDTEAFF. CDR3 DNA: TGCAGTGCTATACTAGCATCCGGATGGGACACTGAAGCTTTCTTT.

In its sample, this clonotype was seen once. This chain links TRBV6-2 or TRBV6-3 with TRBJ2-5, with 7 bases fitting TRBD1. CDR3 size: 13 residues. Germline-derived CDR1 and CDR2 are MNHEY and SVGEGT. J was trimmed by 5 bases and V by 4 bases; bases with no gene match: 4. The CDR3 sequence is CASSSTGDETQYF. The DNA for the CDR3 is TGTGCCAGCAGTTCTACAGGGGATGAGACCCAGTACTTC.

The V gene is TRBV4-2, the J gene TRBJ2-7; D may be TRBD1 (6 bases). The CDR3 totals 15 residues. CDR1 is LGHNA, CDR2 YNFKEQ, per germline. The V end lost 6 bases, the J end lost 0 bases, and 15 bases lay between the germline ends. The CDR3 loop reads CASRYARQDSYEQYF. DNA for the CDR3: TGTGCCAGCAGGTATGCGAGACAGGACTCCTACGAGCAGTACTTC.

In regard to this clonotype: At one end the junction does not follow the germline gene, possibly because of a read error. This chain links TRBV20-1 with TRBJ1-2, with 9 bases that match TRBD1. Germline lookup yields CDR1 DFQATT and CDR2 SNEGSKA (reference sequence). The CDR3 loop spans 13 amino acids. In nucleotides, the CDR3 is TGCAGAGCTAGGGACAGGGTCGGTCTTGGCTACACGTTC. Its protein is CRARDRVGLGYTF.

On this clonotype: No conserved phenylalanine or tryptophan is present at the end of the CDR3, so a read error is the likely explanation. The chain joins TRBV4-1 to TRBJ2-3; TRBD2 agrees at 7 bases. Germline CDR1 is MGHRA and CDR2 is YSYEKL. With V trimmed by 0 bases and J by 0 bases, 6 bases remained unmatched. CDR3 length: 17 amino acids. In DNA form, the CDR3 reads TGCGCCAGCAGCCAAGATTGGAGCGGGGCTAGCACAGATACGCAGTATTCT. This gives the protein CASSQDWSGASTDTQYS.

Points on this clonotype: One end of the junction does not line up with germline, which may come from a read error. The chain employs TRBV5-1 and TRBJ2-7; perhaps TRBD2 as D (6 bases). CDR1 and CDR2 from the germline V gene are SGHRS and YFSETQ. This CDR3 comprises 14 residues. The CDR3, as DNA: TGCGCCGGCAGCTTTGACGGGGGACCCTACGAGGAGTACTTC. Protein sequence: CAGSFDGGPYEEYF.

Details on this clonotype: Without the conserved terminal phenylalanine or tryptophan, this CDR3 likely stems from a read error. The chain joins TRBV12-3 or TRBV12-4 to TRBJ1-2; 7 nucleotides line up with TRBD1. The CDR3 runs to 13 residues. CDR3 amino acids: CVSSWGQLGGYTS. In DNA, the CDR3 is TGTGTCAGCAGTTGGGGACAGCTTGGAGGCTACACCTCC.

Remarks on this clonotype: One junction end disagrees with the germline gene, perhaps due to a read error. The chain employs TRBV4-2 and TRBJ1-1; D remains ambiguous. The CDR3 loop spans 13 amino acids. CDR1 is LGHNA and CDR2 is YNFKEQ in the germline V gene. CDR3 DNA: TGTGCCAGTAGCCCCCAGTTGAACACTGAAGCTTTCTTT. Amino acids: CASSPQLNTEAFF.

Comment on this clonotype: A clone one base away is much larger, so this may be a read error. The chain employs TRBV20-1 and TRBJ1-5; weak D call: TRBD1 (5 bases). The V end lost 5 bases, the J end lost 7 bases, and 12 bases lay between the germline ends. This CDR3 region has 12 residues. The germline V gene encodes CDR1 DFQATT and CDR2 SNEGSKA (reference sequence). CDR3 DNA sequence: TGCAGTGCTTGTCCAGGGATGCAGCCCCAGCATTTT. Translating it yields CSACPGMQPQHF.

A word on this clonotype: An end of the junction differs from the germline gene, which may be a read error. V gene TRBV10-2 combines with J gene TRBJ2-2; D ambiguous. Germline V gene data show CDR1 as WSHSY and CDR2 as SAAADI. The CDR3 runs 13 residues. CDR3 nucleotides: TGCGCCAACAGTGTCAGGAGCACCGGGGAGCTGTTTTTT. The encoded protein is CANSVRSTGELFF.

CDR3: CASSRSGGTGNEKLFF. The DNA for the CDR3 is TGTGCCAGCAGTAGATCCGGGGGGACAGGGAATGAAAAACTGTTTTTT. This rearrangement joins TRBV11-2 to TRBJ1-4; TRBD1 matches 9 bases. CDR3 length equals 16 residues. Germline lookup yields CDR1 SGHAT and CDR2 FQNNGV. V lost 6 bases, J lost 5 bases, and 10 bases stayed unmatched.

As for this clonotype: This may stem from a read error, because a much larger clone lies one nucleotide away. The V gene is TRBV20-1, the J gene TRBJ2-1; tentative D call: TRBD2 (7 bases). This CDR3 has 14 residues. V lost 8 bases and J 4 bases, leaving 18 bases between the germline ends. The germline gives CDR1 DFQATT, CDR2 SNEGSKA (reference sequence). The CDR3 DNA is TGCAGTACTTTCGGACTAGGGGGATACAATGAGCAGTTCTTC. Amino acids: CSTFGLGGYNEQFF.